Listed here are 18 T cell receptor beta chains from one sample, sequenced in a study of Graves' ophthalmopathy and Graves' hyperthyroidism. The authors amplified TCR beta CDR3 regions, and they did so from RNA transcripts for repertoire sequencing. An initial RT-PCR round employing HTBI primers preceded a second-round multiplex PCR. TCRdb reprocessed the multiplex PCR reads via MiXCR and lists one record per CDR3 protein. The top ten hold 9.1% of the sample, which has 200,000 to 250,000 distinct CDR3 sequences, about 32% seen once. Sequenced material: peripheral blood. The source is a man aged 50 to 59 with Graves' ophthalmopathy.

This clonotype occurred many times. This chain connects TRBV2 to TRBJ1-1, with D uncertain. This CDR3 comprises 14 residues. V lost 10 bases, J lost 1 base, and 16 bases lay in between. Germline V CDR1 and CDR2: SNHLY, FYNNEI. The CDR3: CATTFATGNTEAFF. DNA for the CDR3: TGTGCCACAACTTTCGCGACTGGGAACACTGAAGCTTTCTTT.

In its sample, this clonotype was seen a few times. CDR3 residues: CASSLDSQSSYEQYF. In nucleotides, the CDR3 is TGTGCCAGCAGCCTAGACAGTCAGAGCTCCTACGAGCAGTACTTC. The rearrangement uses TRBV7-3 and TRBJ2-7, with a weak D call TRBD1 (5 bases). V was clipped by 5 bases and J by 0 bases, with 14 bases between them. CDR1 is SGHTA and CDR2 is FQGTGA in the germline V gene. This CDR3 contains 15 residues.

This clonotype came up many times. This chain uses TRBV19 with TRBJ2-7, with no clear D. The germline V gene encodes CDR1 LNHDA and CDR2 SQIVND (reference sequence). V was pared by 4 bases and J by 6 bases, with 16 bases between. The CDR3 is 14 residues long. CDR3 sequence reads: CASSSELSRLEQYF. As DNA, the CDR3 is TGTGCCAGTAGTAGCGAGTTGAGCCGGCTCGAGCAGTACTTC.

This chain connects TRBV27 to TRBJ2-7, with 16 positions matching TRBD2. This CDR3 spans 18 amino acids. Germline V lookup: CDR1 MNHEY, CDR2 SMNVEV (reference sequence). V lost 4 bases, J lost 2 bases, and 8 bases stayed unmatched. In DNA form, the CDR3 reads TGTGCCAGCAGTTCGATCCCGGGACTAGCGGGAGGGCCCTACGAGCAGTACTTC. Amino acids: CASSSIPGLAGGPYEQYF.

In its sample, this clonotype was seen many times. The rearrangement uses TRBV6-4 and TRBJ2-7; TRBD1 might be the D (5 bases). Per the germline V gene, CDR1 is MRHNA and CDR2 is SNTAGT. The CDR3 consists of 11 residues. Trimming took 6 bases from V and 3 from J, leaving 6 bases between them. The DNA for the CDR3 is TGTGCCAGCAGAGGGGACTACGAGCAGTACTTC. Translating gives CASRGDYEQYF.

This clonotype has ten or more counts. This chain uses TRBV5-1 with TRBJ2-7, with 8 bases fitting TRBD1. There are 15 residues in the CDR3. V shed 0 bases, J shed 1 base, and the junction held 3 bases outside the gene matches. The germline gives CDR1 SGHRS, CDR2 YFSETQ. The CDR3 sequence is CASSLDRGKSYEQYF. DNA of the CDR3: TGCGCCAGCAGCTTGGACAGGGGGAAGTCCTACGAGCAGTACTTC.

The chain employs TRBV28 and TRBJ1-1, with D unresolved. Germline CDR1 and CDR2: MDHEN and SYDVKM. The CDR3 spans 13 residues. The V and J ends lost 4 bases and 2 bases respectively, with 8 bases between them. The CDR3 DNA reads TGTGCCAGCAGTTCACAGAAAAACACTGAAGCTTTCTTT. Translating it yields CASSSQKNTEAFF.

This clonotype was observed at least ten times. This rearrangement joins TRBV28 to TRBJ1-2; weak D call: TRBD1 (5 bases). CDR1 MDHEN and CDR2 SYDVKM come from the germline V gene. The CDR3 is made up of 13 amino acids. The V end was cut by 3 bases, the J end by 4 bases, with 9 bases between. This CDR3 reads CASSLQGIYGYTF. In DNA, the CDR3 is TGTGCCAGCAGTTTGCAGGGAATCTATGGCTACACCTTC.

This clonotype was found many times. CDR3 residues: CASSTLRPTPQETQYF. DNA of the CDR3: TGTGCCAGCTCAACCCTGCGACCGACACCACAAGAGACCCAGTACTTC. V gene TRBV18 combines with J gene TRBJ2-5; unclear D gene. V was cut by 5 bases and J by 2 bases, with 18 bases left in between. The CDR3 has 16 amino acids. Germline V CDR1 and CDR2: KGHSH, LQKENI.

This clonotype was counted at least ten times. The chain has TRBV6-5 and TRBJ2-7; 9 nucleotides line up with TRBD2. Germline V CDR1 and CDR2: MNHEY, SVGAGI. Trimming at V came to 0 bases and at J to 7 bases, leaving 7 bases not matched to a gene. The CDR3 runs 15 residues. For the CDR3, the DNA is TGTGCCAGCAGTTACTCGGCTAGCGGGATTTCGGAGCAGTACTTC. This encodes CASSYSASGISEQYF.

CDR3 sequence (DNA): TGTGCCAGCAGTTTAGCGCAGGGGACCTATAATTCACCCCTCCACTTT. This codes for CASSLAQGTYNSPLHF. The chain has TRBV12-3 or TRBV12-4 and TRBJ1-6; D possibly corresponds to TRBD1 (6 bases). The CDR3 consists of 16 residues. V was trimmed by 0 bases and J by 2 bases, leaving 8 bases between them.

The chain recombines TRBV15 with TRBJ2-7; maybe TRBD1 (6 bases). Germline V gene lookup returns CDR1 LNHNV and CDR2 YYDKDF (reference sequence). The CDR3 has 14 residues. Trimming removed 3 bases from V and 7 bases from J, with 16 bases in between. CDR3 protein: CATSSSGTRMEQYF. In nucleotides, the CDR3 is TGTGCCACCAGCAGCTCCGGGACAAGGATGGAGCAGTACTTC. Drawing the rest from reference TRBV15 and TRBJ2-7, the complete variable domain is DAMVIQNPRYQVTQFGKPVTLSCSQTLNHNVMYWYQQKSSQAPKLLFHYYDKDFNNEADTPDNFQSRRPNTSFCFLDIRSPGLGDTAMYLCATSSSGTRMEQYFGPGTRLTVT.

This clonotype was observed many times. The chain employs TRBV6-1 and TRBJ2-7; weak D call: TRBD1 (5 bases). Trimming took 10 bases from V and 0 from J, leaving 13 bases between them. CDR1 is MNHNS, CDR2 SASEGT, per germline. The CDR3 length is 13 residues. CDR3 region: CATKADNSYEQYF. The CDR3, as DNA: TGTGCCACCAAGGCGGACAACTCCTACGAGCAGTACTTC.

This clonotype was recorded at least ten times. This chain joins TRBV10-3 and TRBJ2-7; 14 bases are a match to TRBD2. Germline V gene data show CDR1 as ENHRY and CDR2 as SYGVKD. With V trimmed by 7 bases and J by 7 bases, 9 bases remained unmatched. This CDR3 is built from 15 residues. CDR3 in DNA: TGTGCCATCACCGCGACTAGCGGGAGGGATTCGGAGCAGTACTTC. Translation: CAITATSGRDSEQYF.

This clonotype was seen at least ten times. The chain carries TRBV7-2 and TRBJ2-4, with a weak D call TRBD1 (6 bases). The germline V gene encodes CDR1 SGHTA and CDR2 FQGNSA. This CDR3 contains 16 residues. V gave up 3 bases and J gave up 0 bases, with 12 bases separating them. Here the CDR3 DNA reads TGTGCCAGCAGCTTGGACAGACATCTAGCCAAAAACATTCAGTACTTC. Protein sequence: CASSLDRHLAKNIQYF.

In its sample, this clonotype was seen many times. The chain uses TRBV28 and TRBJ1-1; D is undetermined. The CDR3 runs to 13 residues. Germline CDR1 reads MDHEN; CDR2 reads SYDVKM. V lost 5 bases and J lost 4, with 11 bases in between. DNA for the CDR3: TGTGCCAGCAGTATCGGCTTTATCACTGAAGCTTTCTTT. It is translated as CASSIGFITEAFF.

The table lists this clonotype with many counts. The chain couples TRBV7-3 to TRBJ2-5, with D possibly called TRBD1 or TRBD2 (5 bases each). The V gene lost 2 bases and the J gene lost 5 bases, with 12 bases spanning the gap. The CDR3 is 14 residues long. The germline V gene encodes CDR1 SGHTA and CDR2 FQGTGA. This CDR3 is CASSLSPGTETQYF. CDR3 coding DNA: TGTGCCAGCAGCTTATCTCCAGGGACGGAGACCCAGTACTTC.

At least ten counts were recorded for this clonotype. This CDR3 reads CASTLLPRTGPEQYF. CDR3 nucleotides: TGTGCCAGCACCCTTCTCCCCCGGACAGGGCCCGAGCAGTACTTC. This chain links TRBV7-2 with TRBJ2-7, with 8 bases identical to TRBD1. Germline lookup yields CDR1 SGHTA and CDR2 FQGNSA. This CDR3 region has 15 residues. V dropped 7 bases and J dropped 6; count of bases not matched to a gene: 14.